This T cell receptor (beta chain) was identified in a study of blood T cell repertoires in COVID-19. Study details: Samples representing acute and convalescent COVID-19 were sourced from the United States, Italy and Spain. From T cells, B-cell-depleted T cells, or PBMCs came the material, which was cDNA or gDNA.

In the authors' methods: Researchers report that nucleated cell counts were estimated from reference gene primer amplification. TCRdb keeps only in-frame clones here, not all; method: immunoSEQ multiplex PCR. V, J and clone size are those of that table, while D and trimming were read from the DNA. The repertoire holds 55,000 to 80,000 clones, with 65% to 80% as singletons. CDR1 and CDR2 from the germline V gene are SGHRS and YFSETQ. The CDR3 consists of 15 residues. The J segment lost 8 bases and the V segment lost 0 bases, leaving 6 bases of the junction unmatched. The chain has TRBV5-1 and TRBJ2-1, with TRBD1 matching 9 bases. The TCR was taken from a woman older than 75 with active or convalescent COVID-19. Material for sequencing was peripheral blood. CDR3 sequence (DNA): TGCGCCAGCAGCTTGGTACAGGGGGCAAGGTATGAGCAGTTCTTC. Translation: CASSLVQGARYEQFF. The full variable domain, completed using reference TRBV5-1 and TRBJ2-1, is KAGVTQTPRYLIKTRGQQVTLSCSPISGHRSVSWYQQTPGQGLQFLFEYFSETQRNKGNFPGRFSGRQFSNSRSEMNVSTLELGDSALYLCASSLVQGARYEQFFGPGTRLTVL.